This T cell receptor beta chain was found in a study of cytomegalovirus exposure and HLA in healthy donors. Findings and limits, study-wide: While the bulk of TCR sequences proved rare, some public TCRs turned up in many donors. High specificity and sensitivity for cytomegalovirus status were reported for the classifier. Testing in vitro showed a few CMV-associated chains specific for CMV antigens.

Turning to this clone: Its antigen is undetermined.

The CDR3 has 13 amino acids. The ends were cut back, 5 bases at V and 1 base at J, with 6 bases in the middle. Germline V gene sequence: CDR1 SGHVS, CDR2 FNYEAQ. Measured with immunoSEQ multiplex PCR; TCRdb has only the in-frame clones, and not every one. Of 250,000 to 400,000 clones listed, approximately 86% are singletons. The sequence derives from a man aged 25 to 45 in good health and CMV-seronegative. Input material: PBMCs. The J gene is TRBJ1-3, the V gene TRBV7-6, with no clear D. CDR3 coding DNA: TGTGCCAGCAGCCCTAAATCTGGAAACACCATATATTTT. Its protein is CASSPKSGNTIYF.